A single sample is the source of the 7 T cell receptor beta chains below, sequenced in a study of response to subunit inactivated influenza vaccine. TCRdb re-called the RT-PCR reads with MiXCR, one entry per CDR3 protein. The sample holds roughly 700,000 distinct CDR3 sequences, over 11% seen once. The material was PBMCs from blood, obtained approximately 15 days before vaccination. The receptors derive from a man aged 50 to 60 who received an inactivated influenza vaccine.

The V gene is TRBV6-5, the J gene TRBJ1-3; 7 nucleotides match TRBD1. CDR1 and CDR2 (germline): MNHEY, SVGAGI. Unmatched junction bases numbered 5, after V lost 5 bases and J lost 4 bases. The CDR3 runs to 14 residues. CDR3 loop: CASSLSGQGNTIYF. CDR3 DNA sequence: TGTGCCAGCAGTCTCTCGGGACAGGGAAACACCATATATTTT.

This clonotype was seen ten or more times. This chain links TRBV27 with TRBJ2-7; TRBD2 aligns across 10 bases. This CDR3 is 16 amino acids long. CDR1 and CDR2 (germline): MNHEY, SMNVEV (reference sequence). Trimming took 3 bases from V and 4 from J; bases not matched to a gene: 9. The CDR3 nucleotides read TGTGCCAGCAGTTTCTTCCTCCCTAGCGGGGGATACGAGCAGTACTTC. This sequence encodes CASSFFLPSGGYEQYF.

The chain links TRBV6-5 to TRBJ2-1; D is uncertain. This CDR3 region has 12 residues. Germline V gene lookup returns CDR1 MNHEY and CDR2 SVGAGI. V shed 4 bases and J shed 9 bases, with 10 bases lying between them. The CDR3 nucleotides are TGTGCCAGCAGTTCGGTAGCACTTGAGCAGTTCTTC. As protein: CASSSVALEQFF.

The CDR3 DNA is TGTGCCAGCAGCGTAGAGGCAGCCCCGGGGTATGGCTACACCTTC. It translates to CASSVEAAPGYGYTF. The V call is TRBV9, the J call TRBJ1-2; D is unresolved. The CDR3 runs to 15 residues. The germline CDR1 and CDR2 sequences are SGDLS and YYNGEE. Trimming pared 0 bases from V and 5 bases from J, leaving 14 bases between.

This clonotype was counted at least ten times. The rearrangement links TRBV6-2 or TRBV6-3 to TRBJ2-3, with 12 bases that match TRBD2. The V gene end was trimmed by 5 bases and the J gene end by 0 bases; junction bases not matched to a gene: 3. Germline V gives CDR1 MNHEY, CDR2 SVGEGT. This CDR3 is 16 amino acids long. CDR3 nucleotides: TGTGCCAGCAGTCTCACTAGCGGGGGGAGCACAGATACGCAGTATTTT. Its protein is CASSLTSGGSTDTQYF.

The rearrangement links TRBV12-3 or TRBV12-4 to TRBJ2-1; 10 bases align to TRBD1. The J segment lost 8 bases and the V segment lost 6 bases, leaving 7 bases of the junction unmatched. This CDR3 has 14 amino acids. The CDR3 reads CASRPGTGVHEQFF. CDR3 coding DNA: TGTGCCAGCAGGCCCGGGACAGGGGTCCATGAGCAGTTCTTC.

This chain joins TRBV3-1 and TRBJ2-2; 10 positions match TRBD1. There are 16 residues in the CDR3. Germline V gives CDR1 LGHDT, CDR2 YNNKEL (reference sequence). V gave up 4 bases and J gave up 6 bases; unmatched junction bases: 8. DNA of the CDR3: TGTGCCAGCAGCCCTTCCGGGACAGGGGAGGCCGGGGAGCTGTTTTTT. Translation: CASSPSGTGEAGELFF.